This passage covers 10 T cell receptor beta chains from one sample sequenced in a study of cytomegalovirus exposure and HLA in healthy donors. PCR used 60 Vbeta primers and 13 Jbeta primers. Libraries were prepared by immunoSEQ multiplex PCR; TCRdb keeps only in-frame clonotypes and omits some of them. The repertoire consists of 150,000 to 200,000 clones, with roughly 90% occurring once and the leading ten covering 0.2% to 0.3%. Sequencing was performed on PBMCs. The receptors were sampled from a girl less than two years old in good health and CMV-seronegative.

This CDR3 is CASSESPGQGYNEQFF. CDR3 DNA: TGCGCCAGCAGTGAGTCCCCGGGACAGGGATACAATGAGCAGTTCTTC. The genes are TRBV10-2 and TRBJ2-1, with 9 positions matching TRBD1. CDR1 and CDR2 (germline): WSHSY, SAAADI. There are 16 residues in the CDR3. The J segment lost 4 bases and the V segment lost 0 bases, leaving 4 bases of the junction unmatched.

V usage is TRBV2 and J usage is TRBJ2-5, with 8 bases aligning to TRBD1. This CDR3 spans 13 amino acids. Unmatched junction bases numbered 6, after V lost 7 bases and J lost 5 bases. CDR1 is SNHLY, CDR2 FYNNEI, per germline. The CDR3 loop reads CASIQGAGETQYF. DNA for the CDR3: TGTGCCAGCATTCAGGGGGCCGGTGAGACCCAGTACTTC.

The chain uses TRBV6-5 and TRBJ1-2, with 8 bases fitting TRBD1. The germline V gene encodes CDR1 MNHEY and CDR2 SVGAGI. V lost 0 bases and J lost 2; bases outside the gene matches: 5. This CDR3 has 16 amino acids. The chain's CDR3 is CASSYSKTGENYGYTF. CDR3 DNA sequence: TGTGCCAGCAGTTACTCGAAGACAGGGGAAAACTATGGCTACACCTTC.

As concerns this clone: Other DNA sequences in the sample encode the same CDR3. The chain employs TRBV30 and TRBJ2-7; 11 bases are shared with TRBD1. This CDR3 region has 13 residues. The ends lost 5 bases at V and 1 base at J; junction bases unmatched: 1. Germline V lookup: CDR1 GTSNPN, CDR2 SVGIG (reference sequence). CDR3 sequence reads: CAWRDRGSYEQYF. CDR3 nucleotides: TGTGCCTGGCGGGACAGGGGGTCCTACGAGCAGTACTTC.

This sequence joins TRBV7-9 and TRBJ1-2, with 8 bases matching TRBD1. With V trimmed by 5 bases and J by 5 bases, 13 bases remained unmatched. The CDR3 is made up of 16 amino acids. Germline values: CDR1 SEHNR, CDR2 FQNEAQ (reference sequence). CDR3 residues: CASSGSYRTGSYGYTF. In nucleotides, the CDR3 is TGTGCCAGCAGCGGCAGCTATCGGACAGGGTCATATGGCTACACCTTC.

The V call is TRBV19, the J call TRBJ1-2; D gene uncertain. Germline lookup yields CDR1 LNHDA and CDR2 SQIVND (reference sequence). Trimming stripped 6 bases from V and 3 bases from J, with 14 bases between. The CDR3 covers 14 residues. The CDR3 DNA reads TGTGCCAGTAGCCTTACCTTCCGAGACTATGGCTACACCTTC. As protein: CASSLTFRDYGYTF. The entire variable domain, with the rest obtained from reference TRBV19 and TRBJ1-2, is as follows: DGGITQSPKYLFRKEGQNVTLSCEQNLNHDAMYWYRQDPGQGLRLIYYSQIVNDFQKGDIAEGYSVSREKKESFPLTVTSAQKNPTAFYLCASSLTFRDYGYTFGSGTRLTVV.

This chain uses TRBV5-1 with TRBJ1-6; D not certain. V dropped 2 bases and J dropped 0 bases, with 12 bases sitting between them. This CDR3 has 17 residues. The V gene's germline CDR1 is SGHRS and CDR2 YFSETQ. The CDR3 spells CASSLITESSYNSPLHF. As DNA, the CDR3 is TGCGCCAGCAGCTTAATTACAGAAAGCTCCTATAATTCACCCCTCCACTTT.

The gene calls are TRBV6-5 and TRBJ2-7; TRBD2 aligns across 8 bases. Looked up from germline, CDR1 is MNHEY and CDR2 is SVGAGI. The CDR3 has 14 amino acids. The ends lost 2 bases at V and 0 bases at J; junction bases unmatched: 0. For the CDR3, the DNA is TGTGCCAGCAGTTACAGCGGGAGCTCCTACGAGCAGTACTTC. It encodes CASSYSGSSYEQYF.

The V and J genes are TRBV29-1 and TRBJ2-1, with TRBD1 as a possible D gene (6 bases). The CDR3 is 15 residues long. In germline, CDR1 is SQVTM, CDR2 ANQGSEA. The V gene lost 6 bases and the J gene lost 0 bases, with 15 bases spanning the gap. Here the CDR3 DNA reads TGCAGCGTGGGAAAAACAGGGAGCTCCTACAATGAGCAGTTCTTC. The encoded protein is CSVGKTGSSYNEQFF.

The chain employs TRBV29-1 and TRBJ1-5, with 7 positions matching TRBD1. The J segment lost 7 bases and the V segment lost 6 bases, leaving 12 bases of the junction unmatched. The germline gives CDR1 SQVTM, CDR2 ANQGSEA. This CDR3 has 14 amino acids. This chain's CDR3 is CSVEEQGPGQPQHF. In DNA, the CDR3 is TGCAGCGTAGAGGAACAGGGGCCGGGACAGCCCCAGCATTTT.